The T cell receptor (beta chain) described here comes from a study of T cell responses to AZD1222 COVID-19 vaccine. Profiling relied on immunoSEQ multiplex PCR, and the TCRdb table lists in-frame clones only, not all of them. The sample lists some 79,000 clones, about 78% occurring once. This CDR3 has 14 amino acids. The J segment lost 6 bases and the V segment lost 3 bases, leaving 6 bases of the junction unmatched. Germline V lookup: CDR1 SGHRS, CDR2 YFSETQ. V and J are TRBV5-1 and TRBJ2-1; 7 nucleotides line up with TRBD2. This clonotype was sampled from an adult who received the AZD1222 COVID-19 vaccine. The sample in question was peripheral blood, obtained 28 days after the second AZD1222 dose. CDR3 in amino acids: CASSWAGAGNEQFF. DNA for the CDR3: TGCGCCAGCAGCTGGGCGGGAGCTGGCAATGAGCAGTTCTTC.